The 5 T cell receptor beta chains given below trace back to one sample, sequenced in a study of regulatory T cells in long-lasting Graves disease. The sample's time point: persistent/refractory GD, antithyroid drugs over 5 years with positive TRAb. PBMC-derived RNA was used for the TCR library. Assembly of TCR beta libraries relied on iRepertoire HTBI primers together with Arm-PCR of CDR3 regions. TCRdb fed the multiplex PCR reads into MiXCR, producing one record per CDR3 protein. The table shows hundreds of thousands of distinct CDR3 sequences, with less than 25% occurring only once. Material: peripheral blood mononuclear cells (PBMCs), obtained when the disease was refractory, from a patient treated with antithyroid drugs. These TCRs come from a female donor with Graves disease.

This clonotype was seen at least ten times. The rearrangement uses TRBV28 and TRBJ2-2; 7 positions match TRBD1. The junction had 12 bases not matched to a gene; V was cut back by 5 bases and J by 3 bases. The germline CDR1 and CDR2 sequences are MDHEN and SYDVKM. This CDR3 has 17 residues. CDR3 bases: TGTGCCAGCAGTCAACCTTTCGACAGGGCCTACACCGGGGAGCTGTTTTTT. It is translated as CASSQPFDRAYTGELFF.

This clonotype was recorded many times. The chain joins TRBV28 to TRBJ1-4; D might be TRBD1 (6 bases). Trimming cost V 5 bases and J 0 bases, with 13 bases left between them. Germline CDR1 and CDR2: MDHEN and SYDVKM. This CDR3 has 16 residues. The CDR3: CASSPRTDPTNEKLFF. CDR3 in DNA: TGTGCCAGCAGTCCGAGGACAGATCCAACTAATGAAAAACTGTTTTTT.

Of note for this clonotype: Given a much more abundant clone one base away, this may be a read error. The chain uses TRBV28 and TRBJ2-4, with D possibly TRBD1 on 6 matching bases. This CDR3 has 13 amino acids. V gave up 8 bases and J gave up 8 bases, with 16 bases separating them. CDR1 and CDR2 (germline): MDHEN, SYDVKM. CDR3 coding DNA: TGTGCCAGCCTTGCTACCCCAGGGGACATTCAGTACTTC. Translating it yields CASLATPGDIQYF. Looking up the rest from reference TRBV28 and TRBJ2-4 gives the full variable domain: DVKVTQSSRYLVKRTGEKVFLECVQDMDHENMFWYRQDPGLGLRLIYFSYDVKMKEKGDIPEGYSVSREKKERFSLILESASTNQTSMYLCASLATPGDIQYFGAGTRLSVL.

This clonotype came up a few times. V is TRBV6-1 and J is TRBJ2-4, with a tentative D call TRBD2 (6 bases). V was trimmed by 0 bases and J by 2 bases, leaving 23 bases between them. From germline, CDR1 is MNHNS and CDR2 SASEGT. The CDR3 loop spans 20 amino acids. CDR3 DNA sequence: TGTGCCAGCAGTGAAGCGCCGGCCGCGGGACTCCTCTTGTCCAAAAACATTCAGTACTTC. Protein sequence: CASSEAPAAGLLLSKNIQYF.

This clonotype is a singleton in its sample. This sequence joins TRBV9 and TRBJ2-1, with D tentatively TRBD2 (7 bases). Between the trimmed V and J ends, which lost 4 bases and 3 bases, there was a span of 17 bases. The CDR3 is 16 residues long. Germline-derived CDR1 and CDR2 are SGDLS and YYNGEE. CDR3 DNA sequence: TGTGCCAGCAGCCCCCCGGGCGGGGGCAACTACAATGAGCAGTTCTTC. Protein product: CASSPPGGGNYNEQFF.